The entry below gives a single TCR beta chain sequence along with its context. The data derive from a study of OX40 agonist ivuxolimab in advanced cancers. Study information: Checkpoint inhibitors had been given previously to over 30% of patients. One patient with hepatocellular carcinoma and two with cutaneous melanoma, three in all, had partial responses.

Profiled with immunoSEQ multiplex PCR; TCRdb holds only in-frame clones, not every one. The sample gives nearly 25,000 clones, 79% of which show up once; roughly 13% is in the top ten. The TCR comes from an adult with an advanced solid tumor such as melanoma, head and neck, liver or kidney cancer. The specimen was CD4+ or CD8+ T cells sorted from blood, collected in a trial of the OX40 agonist ivuxolimab.

CDR3 nucleotide sequence: TGTGCCAGCAGAATTGTTTCCTACAATGAGCAGTTCTTC. Its translation is CASRIVSYNEQFF. V is TRBV2 and J is TRBJ2-1, with no clear D. The germline V gene encodes CDR1 SNHLY and CDR2 FYNNEI. The CDR3 is made up of 13 amino acids. V shed 6 bases and J shed 1 base, with 7 bases lying between them.